The 31 T cell receptor beta chains reported below all come from one sample, sequenced in a study of cytomegalovirus exposure and HLA in healthy donors. The data were produced by immunoSEQ multiplex PCR, yet TCRdb's version contains in-frame clones alone and is incomplete. Here the sample spans under 200,000 clones, nearly 90% being singletons. Sequencing input: PBMCs. The source is a man aged 18 to 30 in good health and CMV-seropositive.

The chain employs TRBV4-1 and TRBJ1-2, with D possibly being TRBD1 (5 bases). Germline CDR1 and CDR2: MGHRA and YSYEKL. The CDR3 covers 15 residues. V was cut by 0 bases and J by 3 bases, with 11 bases left in between. This chain's CDR3 is CASSQDRRQHYGYTF. The CDR3 bases are TGCGCCAGCAGCCAAGATAGGCGACAGCACTATGGCTACACCTTC.

This sequence joins TRBV7-9 and TRBJ1-1; 8 bases are shared with TRBD1. Trimming removed 1 base from V and 3 bases from J; junction bases left unmatched: 4. The CDR3 totals 15 residues. Germline V gene lookup returns CDR1 SEHNR and CDR2 FQNEAQ (reference sequence). CDR3 nucleotide sequence: TGTGCCAGCAGCTTAGGGACAGGGAGTTACACTGAAGCTTTCTTT. Its protein product is CASSLGTGSYTEAFF.

V gene TRBV6-1 combines with J gene TRBJ1-5; 8 nucleotides align to TRBD1. The CDR3 has 15 amino acids. V shed 0 bases, J shed 6 bases, and the junction held 4 bases outside the gene matches. Germline V CDR1 and CDR2: MNHNS, SASEGT. The CDR3 sequence is CASSEARTGFQPQHF. DNA for the CDR3: TGTGCCAGCAGTGAAGCAAGGACAGGGTTTCAGCCCCAGCATTTT.

This chain connects TRBV29-1 to TRBJ1-1; TRBD1 might be the D (6 bases). This CDR3 comprises 11 residues. Germline values: CDR1 SQVTM, CDR2 ANQGSEA. The V gene lost 7 bases and the J gene lost 7 bases, with 13 bases spanning the gap. The CDR3 here is CSAQTGIEAFF. The CDR3 nucleotides are TGCAGCGCTCAGACAGGTATTGAAGCTTTCTTT. The variable domain in full, with the rest retrieved from reference TRBV29-1 and TRBJ1-1, is SAVISQKPSRDICQRGTSLTIQCQVDSQVTMMFWYRQQPGQSLTLIATANQGSEATYESGFVIDKFPISRPNLTFSTLTVSNMSPEDSSIYLCSAQTGIEAFFGQGTRLTVV.

The rearrangement links TRBV5-5 to TRBJ1-5; 7 positions match TRBD1. V lost 0 bases, J lost 5 bases, and 8 bases stayed unmatched. Germline-derived CDR1 and CDR2 are SGHKS and YYEKEE (reference sequence). There are 16 residues in the CDR3. The CDR3 is CASSLATGQRDQPQHF. The DNA for the CDR3 is TGTGCCAGCAGCTTGGCGACAGGGCAAAGGGATCAGCCCCAGCATTTT.

This clone is a singleton in its sample. The chain carries TRBV28 and TRBJ2-1; 10 bases match TRBD2. The CDR3 runs to 17 residues. Germline loops: CDR1 MDHEN, CDR2 SYDVKM. The J segment lost 1 base and the V segment lost 5 bases, leaving 8 bases of the junction unmatched. The CDR3 DNA sequence: TGTGCCAGCAGTCCCGGACTACTAGCGGGGTCCTACAATGAGCAGTTCTTC. Amino acids: CASSPGLLAGSYNEQFF.

This clone has a single count. The rearrangement uses TRBV7-9 and TRBJ2-7, with 9 bases matching TRBD2. The V and J ends lost 5 bases and 3 bases, in that order; junction bases with no gene match: 8. Germline values: CDR1 SEHNR, CDR2 FQNEAQ (reference sequence). The CDR3 has 15 amino acids. Here the CDR3 reads CASSHSRREGYEQYF. CDR3 bases: TGTGCCAGCAGCCATAGTAGGCGGGAGGGCTACGAGCAGTACTTC.

The V call is TRBV13, the J call TRBJ2-3; D not certain. The CDR3 is 10 amino acids. Trimming stripped 8 bases from V and 3 bases from J, with 3 bases between. Germline CDR1 reads PRHDT; CDR2 reads FYEKMQ (reference sequence). The CDR3 nucleotides are TGTGCCAGCCGGACAGATACGCAGTATTTT. This sequence encodes CASRTDTQYF.

The V gene is TRBV6-6, the J gene TRBJ1-2; possibly TRBD1 for D (6 bases). CDR3 length: 13 residues. V lost 5 bases and J 7 bases, leaving 14 bases between the germline ends. The germline CDR1 and CDR2 sequences are MNHNY and SVGAGI (reference sequence). CDR3 DNA: TGTGCCAGCAGTCCCCCAGGGGAAAGTGGCTACACCTTC. This translates into CASSPPGESGYTF.

As regards this clone: This CDR3 is also generated by other DNA sequences in the sample. The gene calls are TRBV29-1 and TRBJ2-1; TRBD2 matches at 8 bases. Germline V gene lookup returns CDR1 SQVTM and CDR2 ANQGSEA. CDR3 length: 14 residues. J gave up 4 bases and V 4 bases, and 6 bases lay outside the gene matches. The CDR3 loop is CSVATSGVYNEQFF. As DNA, the CDR3 is TGCAGCGTTGCCACTAGCGGAGTTTACAATGAGCAGTTCTTC.

The rearrangement links TRBV15 to TRBJ2-1; 7 bases are a match to TRBD1. Germline V lookup: CDR1 LNHNV, CDR2 YYDKDF (reference sequence). The CDR3 covers 15 residues. The V and J ends lost 6 bases and 2 bases, in that order; junction bases with no gene match: 7. Here the CDR3 reads CATRLDRVAYNEQFF. The CDR3, as DNA: TGTGCCACCAGACTTGACAGGGTCGCCTACAATGAGCAGTTCTTC.

The chain has TRBV7-2 and TRBJ2-4; the D is unclear. In germline, CDR1 is SGHTA, CDR2 FQGNSA. This CDR3 has 15 amino acids. V was pared by 1 base and J by 3 bases, with 10 bases between. Here the CDR3 reads CASSLVGQVKNIQYF. The CDR3 region has the DNA TGTGCCAGCAGCTTAGTTGGGCAGGTCAAAAACATTCAGTACTTC.

The rearrangement joins TRBV6-5 to TRBJ1-3; 8 bases agree with TRBD1. CDR3 size: 14 residues. V was clipped by 4 bases and J by 9 bases; unmatched bases: 8. Germline CDR1 MNHEY, CDR2 SVGAGI. This chain's CDR3 is CASSSMTGEGTIYF. CDR3 DNA: TGTGCCAGCAGTTCCATGACAGGGGAGGGCACCATATATTTT.

In the case of this clone: Different DNA sequences within this sample yield the same CDR3. The chain joins TRBV5-1 to TRBJ2-3, with unresolved D. The germline CDR1 and CDR2 sequences are SGHRS and YFSETQ. This CDR3 has 13 residues. Trimming left V 0 bases short and J 3 bases short, with 5 bases between. The CDR3 DNA reads as TGCGCCAGCAGCTTGGGAGGTACAGATACGCAGTATTTT. Its protein is CASSLGGTDTQYF.

The chain carries TRBV4-1 and TRBJ2-3; TRBD2 aligns across 8 bases. CDR3 length: 18 residues. With 6 bases clipped from V and 0 bases from J, the junction kept 14 bases outside the gene matches. Germline lookup yields CDR1 MGHRA and CDR2 YSYEKL. For the CDR3, the DNA is TGCGCCAGCAGACCCGGGACTAGGTCCCGATCTAGCACAGATACGCAGTATTTT. Translated: CASRPGTRSRSSTDTQYF.

The chain is built from TRBV19 and TRBJ2-1, with 8 bases aligning to TRBD1. The CDR3 runs 18 residues. In germline, CDR1 is LNHDA, CDR2 SQIVND (reference sequence). V lost 6 bases and J lost 3; bases outside the gene matches: 16. CDR3 in amino acids: CASRPPRGQVSLYNEQFF. CDR3 nucleotide sequence: TGTGCCAGTAGACCCCCAAGGGGACAGGTTTCCCTCTACAATGAGCAGTTCTTC. Filled out from reference TRBV19 and TRBJ2-1, the complete variable domain reads DGGITQSPKYLFRKEGQNVTLSCEQNLNHDAMYWYRQDPGQGLRLIYYSQIVNDFQKGDIAEGYSVSREKKESFPLTVTSAQKNPTAFYLCASRPPRGQVSLYNEQFFGPGTRLTVL.

The rearrangement links TRBV25-1 to TRBJ1-2, with D maybe TRBD1 (6 bases). The V end was cut by 1 base, the J end by 4 bases, with 19 bases between. The CDR3 sequence is 17 residues long. Germline V gene sequence: CDR1 MGHDK, CDR2 SYGVNS. CDR3 protein: CASSESQGHLGVYGYTF. In nucleotides, the CDR3 is TGTGCCAGCAGTGAATCCCAGGGACATCTGGGGGTCTATGGCTACACCTTC.

This clone was recorded a few times. This sequence joins TRBV28 and TRBJ1-5, with D perhaps matching TRBD1 (5 bases). In germline, CDR1 is MDHEN, CDR2 SYDVKM. Trimming removed 4 bases from V and 7 bases from J, with 14 bases in between. The CDR3 runs 14 residues. In nucleotides, the CDR3 is TGTGCCAGCAGTTCGACAGCAGGGTGGCAGCCCCAGCATTTT. This gives the protein CASSSTAGWQPQHF. Looking up the rest from reference TRBV28 and TRBJ1-5 gives the full variable domain: DVKVTQSSRYLVKRTGEKVFLECVQDMDHENMFWYRQDPGLGLRLIYFSYDVKMKEKGDIPEGYSVSREKKERFSLILESASTNQTSMYLCASSSTAGWQPQHFGDGTRLSIL.

The chain carries TRBV5-1 and TRBJ1-2; no clear D. Between the trimmed V and J ends, which lost 0 bases and 8 bases, there was a span of 14 bases. Germline V lookup: CDR1 SGHRS, CDR2 YFSETQ. CDR3 length: 14 amino acids. CDR3 residues: CASSLAPSTGGYTF. CDR3 nucleotides: TGCGCCAGCAGCTTGGCCCCTTCTACGGGGGGCTACACCTTC.

The V and J genes are TRBV7-9 and TRBJ2-5; perhaps TRBD2 as D (6 bases). The CDR3 loop spans 13 amino acids. The germline V and J ends were trimmed by 5 bases and 2 bases, with 9 bases remaining between them. The germline V gene has CDR1 SEHNR and CDR2 FQNEAQ (reference sequence). The CDR3 DNA reads as TGTGCCAGCAGCCCCCGGGGGCAAGAGACCCAGTACTTC. Residues: CASSPRGQETQYF.

The chain carries TRBV19 and TRBJ2-1, with D possibly being TRBD2 (6 bases). CDR3 size: 13 residues. The germline V gene encodes CDR1 LNHDA and CDR2 SQIVND (reference sequence). V was shortened by 5 bases and J by 10 bases, with 15 bases between the two germline ends. CDR3 sequence: CASSYGGGEEQFF. In nucleotides, the CDR3 is TGTGCCAGTAGTTACGGGGGAGGTGAGGAGCAGTTCTTC.

The chain carries TRBV4-1 and TRBJ1-5, with 7 bases fitting TRBD1. Trimming removed 1 base from V and 5 bases from J; junction bases left unmatched: 5. Per the germline V gene, CDR1 is MGHRA and CDR2 is YSYEKL. This CDR3 region has 15 residues. The CDR3 sequence is CASSQVTGADQPQHF. The CDR3 nucleotides read TGCGCCAGCAGCCAAGTTACAGGGGCGGATCAGCCCCAGCATTTT.

In DNA, the CDR3 is TGTGCCAGCAGCGCCTACAGGAGGGAAAAAGAGACCCAGTACTTC. Its protein product is CASSAYRREKETQYF. This chain connects TRBV7-9 to TRBJ2-5; D perhaps matches TRBD2 (6 bases). The germline CDR1 and CDR2 sequences are SEHNR and FQNEAQ (reference sequence). This CDR3 is 15 amino acids long. Trimming removed 5 bases from V and 3 bases from J, with 16 bases in between. Filled out from reference TRBV7-9 and TRBJ2-5, the complete variable domain reads DTGVSQNPRHKITKRGQNVTFRCDPISEHNRLYWYRQTLGQGPEFLTYFQNEAQLEKSRLLSDRFSAERPKGSFSTLEIQRTEQGDSAMYLCASSAYRREKETQYFGPGTRLLVL.

The rearrangement links TRBV28 to TRBJ2-1, with 13 bases matching TRBD2. This CDR3 contains 17 residues. Germline values: CDR1 MDHEN, CDR2 SYDVKM. V lost 5 bases to trimming and J lost 2 bases; unmatched junction nucleotides: 6. CDR3 residues: CASSPLAGGVAYNEQFF. The CDR3 DNA is TGTGCCAGCAGTCCACTAGCGGGAGGGGTTGCCTACAATGAGCAGTTCTTC.

This clone was picked up one time. The rearrangement joins TRBV5-1 to TRBJ2-1, with 8 nucleotides matching TRBD1. Germline assignment: CDR1 SGHRS and CDR2 YFSETQ. V shed 5 bases, J shed 7 bases, and the junction held 8 bases outside the gene matches. CDR3 length: 14 amino acids. The CDR3 spells CASSSTGGMNEQFF. The CDR3, as DNA: TGCGCCAGCAGTTCCACAGGGGGAATGAATGAGCAGTTCTTC.

The chain links TRBV4-1 to TRBJ1-1, with D uncertain. Germline V CDR1 and CDR2: MGHRA, YSYEKL. The ends were cut back, 1 base at V and 10 bases at J, with 16 bases in the middle. CDR3 length: 14 amino acids. The CDR3 DNA sequence: TGCGCCAGCAGCCAAGTATCGGAGGGCGGGGTAGCTTTCTTT. As protein: CASSQVSEGGVAFF.

V gene TRBV5-6 combines with J gene TRBJ2-7, with 12 bases aligning to TRBD2. This CDR3 has 18 residues. Trimming at V came to 0 bases and at J to 2 bases, leaving 9 bases not matched to a gene. Germline V CDR1 and CDR2: SGHDT, YYEEEE. CDR3 loop: CASSLAPSGRARAYEQYF. For the CDR3, the DNA is TGTGCCAGCAGCTTGGCCCCTAGCGGGAGGGCCAGGGCCTACGAGCAGTACTTC.

The chain employs TRBV19 and TRBJ2-5; a weak D match, TRBD1 (6 bases). V lost 3 bases, J lost 4 bases, and 12 bases lay in between. CDR3 size: 14 residues. Germline assignment: CDR1 LNHDA and CDR2 SQIVND (reference sequence). Written as DNA, the CDR3 is TGTGCCAGTAGTATGATTGGGGGCCGAGAGACCCAGTACTTC. Its translation: CASSMIGGRETQYF.

CDR3 sequence: CASSWRTALNTEAFF. The CDR3 DNA follows: TGTGCCAGCAGCTGGCGGACAGCCTTGAACACTGAAGCTTTCTTT. The chain carries TRBV7-9 and TRBJ1-1, with a tentative D call TRBD1 (6 bases). Trimming took 4 bases from V and 0 from J, leaving 12 bases between them. The CDR3 loop spans 15 amino acids. The germline V gene has CDR1 SEHNR and CDR2 FQNEAQ (reference sequence).

The gene calls are TRBV29-1 and TRBJ2-5; D is possibly TRBD1 (6 bases). V dropped 0 bases and J dropped 4 bases, with 15 bases sitting between them. The CDR3 runs 15 residues. The V gene's germline CDR1 is SQVTM and CDR2 ANQGSEA. The DNA of the CDR3 is TGCAGCGTTGAAGATGGTTGGTTCAGGGGAGAGACCCAGTACTTC. Amino acid sequence: CSVEDGWFRGETQYF. Based on the CDR3 plus reference TRBV29-1 and TRBJ2-5, the full variable domain is SAVISQKPSRDICQRGTSLTIQCQVDSQVTMMFWYRQQPGQSLTLIATANQGSEATYESGFVIDKFPISRPNLTFSTLTVSNMSPEDSSIYLCSVEDGWFRGETQYFGPGTRLLVL.

V and J are TRBV30 and TRBJ2-7; 16 positions match TRBD2. Per germline, CDR1 GTSNPN and CDR2 SVGIG (reference sequence). CDR3 length: 18 amino acids. The junction had 7 bases not matched to a gene; V was cut back by 1 base and J by 1 base. The CDR3 is CAWSGFGTSGRASYEQYF. In nucleotides, the CDR3 is TGTGCCTGGAGTGGTTTTGGGACTAGCGGGAGGGCGTCCTACGAGCAGTACTTC.